Listed below are T cell receptor beta chains from one sample, sequenced in a study of tumor-infiltrating lymphocytes in primary liver carcinoma. TCRdb reprocessed the multiplex PCR reads with MiXCR, giving one entry per CDR3 protein. The table records 310,000 or so distinct CDR3 sequences, about 50% of them present only once. Sequences were obtained from peripheral blood. The receptor source for this set is a woman aged 25 to 39 with primary liver carcinoma and hepatitis B virus infection. CDR3s include the opening cysteine and the closing phenylalanine or tryptophan. D genes are given only for firm matches. Size is stated for part of the rows, as once, few or many counts, or as a class when the clone is expanded.

d_call j_call clone_size v_call cdr3_aa cdr3_nt
TRBD2 TRBJ2-1 NA TRBV6-5 CASSYSSGMGDNERFF TGTGCCAGCAGTTACTCTAGCGGGATGGGGGACAATGAGCGGTTCTTC
NA TRBJ2-1 few TRBV12-3/TRBV12-4 CASRLREGANEQFF TGTGCCAGCAGACTCAGGGAAGGAGCCAATGAGCAGTTCTTC
TRBD2 TRBJ2-5 NA TRBV20-1 CSARDSGRAIQETQYF TGCAGTGCTAGAGATAGCGGGAGGGCGATCCAAGAGACCCAGTACTTC
NA TRBJ2-1 NA TRBV13 CASSLFGWEANNEQFF TGTGCCAGCAGCTTATTCGGTTGGGAGGCCAACAATGAGCAGTTCTTC
NA TRBJ2-3 NA TRBV4-3 CSSSQDLGEITDTQYF TGCTCCAGCAGCCAAGATTTGGGGGAAATCACAGATACGCAGTATTTT
NA TRBJ1-4 NA TRBV4-3 CASSQEGAVAEKLFF TGCGCCAGCAGCCAAGAGGGGGCGGTGGCGGAAAAACTGTTTTTT
TRBD2 TRBJ2-7 NA TRBV24-1 CATSGGTSRSYEQYF TGTGCCACCAGTGGCGGGACTAGCCGATCGTACGAGCAGTACTTC
NA TRBJ1-3 many TRBV29-1 CSVRLQLSGNTIYF TGCAGCGTTCGCTTACAGCTCTCTGGAAACACCATATATTTT
NA TRBJ1-5 NA TRBV7-8 CASSITENSNQPQHF TGTGCCAGCAGTATTACGGAGAATAGCAATCAGCCCCAGCATTTT
TRBD1 TRBJ2-5 many TRBV29-1 CSSSKDRERETQYF TGCAGCTCCAGCAAAGACAGGGAACGGGAGACCCAGTACTTC
TRBD2 TRBJ2-5 NA TRBV12-3/TRBV12-4 CASSSSSSGVETQYF TGTGCCAGCAGTTCCTCCTCTAGCGGGGTTGAGACCCAGTACTTC
NA TRBJ2-7 NA TRBV6-2/TRBV6-3 CASRSIYEQYF TGTGCCAGCAGGAGCATATACGAGCAGTACTTC
TRBD2 TRBJ2-1 NA TRBV5-1 CASSSGSKYNEQFF TGCGCCAGCAGTAGCGGGAGCAAGTACAATGAGCAGTTCTTC
NA TRBJ2-5 NA TRBV12-3/TRBV12-4 CASMKRIVGLQETQYF TGTGCCAGCATGAAGAGGATAGTGGGGCTTCAAGAGACCCAGTACTTC
NA TRBJ1-3 many TRBV6-5 CASSYRSYSGNTIYF TGTGCCAGCAGTTATCGGTCGTACTCTGGAAACACCATATATTTT